This T cell receptor beta chain comes out of a study of STAT3 mutations in large granular lymphocyte leukemia (dated by TCRdb to the late 2010s). About the full investigation: Canonical activating STAT3 mutations were detected in roughly half of the longitudinally sequenced T-LGLL patients. More than half of T-LGLL patients received one or more immunosuppressive therapy regimens, with hematologic response in 40% of those treated. To reconstruct clonal hierarchy and dynamics, serial deep sequencing of TCRbeta CDR3 and STAT3 was performed in patients with T-cell large granular lymphocyte leukemia. Fewer than 20 representative T-LGLL cases were selected from an initial cohort of about 200 LGL patients for longitudinal TCRbeta and STAT3 sequencing. As controls, the study also included longitudinal sequencing of two patients with natural killer LGL leukemia. For each patient, sequencing was performed at an average of around 4 time points, with a range of 2 to 8 samplings.

DNA was extracted from blood mononuclear cells, with the same DNA used for both TCR and STAT3 sequencing. TCRbeta libraries were sequenced on an Illumina MiSeq, and an average of around 41,000 productive templates per sample was obtained. TCRbeta CDR3 libraries were generated with the immunoSEQ assay using multiplex PCR amplification. As for the original processing: Repertoire diversity was calculated as previously defined, with values near 0 taken to indicate extremely monoclonal samples. This immuneACCESS table, as held by TCRdb, lists in-frame sequences with V and J called but not all clones. Of the missing ones, under half trace to an unresolved V gene in checked studies; the others have no known cause. The DNA was the basis for D and trimming; V, J and clone size are from that table. The sample data list 30,000 to 45,000 clones, and approximately 91% of these were observed just once. Together, the top ten hold over 0.35% of the sample.

Only a few counts were recorded for this clone. Its antigen is currently not known. The sample holds no much larger clone one base away, and base qualities are not on file. The CDR3 goes from the cysteine to the phenylalanine over 21 residues. Only CDR3 DNA is held: 63 bases, read in frame from base 1. Looking up the germline V gene yields CDR1 MGHRA and CDR2 YSYEKL. Trimming accounts for 4 bases at V and 0 bases at J, while the number of junction bases matched to no gene is 23. Broad study findings and their caveats: In 6 of 18 patients, TCR clonotype switching occurred after therapy, and every newly emerging clone was STAT3 wild type. Variable intervals between samplings and differing treatment regimens complicated linking therapy response to changes in TCR clonal burden. Because codominant clonotypes persisted in some patients, a small but highly pathogenic clone may have been missed. Because no samples were available when a clone first appeared, clonal expansion had to be inferred from samplings taken at other points. At least one immunodominant TCRbeta clonotype was present in every T-LGLL patient, and multiple immunodominant subclonotypes appeared in about half of the T-LGLL patients. In several patients, dominant TCR clone burden exceeded STAT3 mutant burden, suggesting STAT3 mutation arose secondarily within a pre-expanded clone.

The receptor was isolated from a human donor with T large granular lymphocyte leukemia. Some clones in this sample may be carry-over from other donors' samples. The rearranged segments are TRBV4-1 and TRBJ1-1; 7 middle bases align to TRBD1. Sequencing input: PBMCs. The nucleotide sequence reads as follows: TGCGCCAGCAGCCCCCTCATCGCCGCCCGGACAGGACGCCGAATGAACACTGAAGCTTTCTTT. It encodes CASSPLIAARTGRRMNTEAFF.